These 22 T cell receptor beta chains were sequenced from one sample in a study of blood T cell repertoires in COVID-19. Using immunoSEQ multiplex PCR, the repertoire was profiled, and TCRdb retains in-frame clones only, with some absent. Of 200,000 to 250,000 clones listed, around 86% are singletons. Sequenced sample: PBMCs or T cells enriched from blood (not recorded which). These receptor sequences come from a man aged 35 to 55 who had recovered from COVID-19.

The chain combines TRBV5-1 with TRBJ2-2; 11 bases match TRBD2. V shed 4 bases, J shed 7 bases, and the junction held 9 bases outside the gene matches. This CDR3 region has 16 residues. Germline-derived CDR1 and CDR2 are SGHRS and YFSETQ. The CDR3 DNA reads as TGCGCCAGCAGCCATCTAGCGGGAGGTAATGACGGGGAGCTGTTTTTT. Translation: CASSHLAGGNDGELFF. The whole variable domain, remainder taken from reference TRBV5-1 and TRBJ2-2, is KAGVTQTPRYLIKTRGQQVTLSCSPISGHRSVSWYQQTPGQGLQFLFEYFSETQRNKGNFPGRFSGRQFSNSRSEMNVSTLELGDSALYLCASSHLAGGNDGELFFGEGSRLTVL.

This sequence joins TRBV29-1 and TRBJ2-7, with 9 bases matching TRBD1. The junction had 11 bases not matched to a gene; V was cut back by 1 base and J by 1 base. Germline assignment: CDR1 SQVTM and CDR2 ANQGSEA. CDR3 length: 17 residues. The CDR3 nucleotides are TGCAGCGTTGAAGGGACTCGCGGGACAGGGTCTTCCTACGAGCAGTACTTC. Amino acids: CSVEGTRGTGSSYEQYF.

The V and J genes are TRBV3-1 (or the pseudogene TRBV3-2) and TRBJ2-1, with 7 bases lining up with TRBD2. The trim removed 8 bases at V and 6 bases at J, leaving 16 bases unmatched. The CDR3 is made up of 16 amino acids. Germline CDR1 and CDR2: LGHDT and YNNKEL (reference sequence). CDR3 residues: CASGTLLGGRGNEQFF. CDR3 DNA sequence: TGTGCCAGCGGAACTCTCTTGGGCGGGAGAGGCAATGAGCAGTTCTTC.

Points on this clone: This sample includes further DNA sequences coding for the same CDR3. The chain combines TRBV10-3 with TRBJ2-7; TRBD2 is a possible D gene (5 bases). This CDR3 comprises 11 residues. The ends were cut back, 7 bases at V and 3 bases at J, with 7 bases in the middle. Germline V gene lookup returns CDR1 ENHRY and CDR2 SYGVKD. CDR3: CAITAGYEQYF. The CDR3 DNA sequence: TGTGCCATCACGGCGGGCTACGAGCAGTACTTC.

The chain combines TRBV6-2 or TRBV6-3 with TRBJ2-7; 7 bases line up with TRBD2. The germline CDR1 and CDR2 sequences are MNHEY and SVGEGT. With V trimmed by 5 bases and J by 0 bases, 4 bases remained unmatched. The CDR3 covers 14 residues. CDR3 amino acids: CASSGAGTSYEQYF. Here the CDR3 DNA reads TGTGCCAGCAGTGGAGCGGGGACCTCCTACGAGCAGTACTTC.

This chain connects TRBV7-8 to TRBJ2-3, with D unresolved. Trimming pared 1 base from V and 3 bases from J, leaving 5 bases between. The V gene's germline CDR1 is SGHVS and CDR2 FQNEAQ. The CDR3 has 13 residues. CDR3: CASSLGTTDTQYF. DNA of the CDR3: TGTGCCAGCAGCTTAGGAACAACAGATACGCAGTATTTT.

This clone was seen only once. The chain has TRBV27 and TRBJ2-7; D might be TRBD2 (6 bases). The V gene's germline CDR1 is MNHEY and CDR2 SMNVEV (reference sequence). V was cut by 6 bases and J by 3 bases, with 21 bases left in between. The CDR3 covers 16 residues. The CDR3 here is CASSRFRPGEGYEQYF. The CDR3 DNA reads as TGTGCCAGCAGCCGCTTCCGACCGGGAGAGGGCTACGAGCAGTACTTC.

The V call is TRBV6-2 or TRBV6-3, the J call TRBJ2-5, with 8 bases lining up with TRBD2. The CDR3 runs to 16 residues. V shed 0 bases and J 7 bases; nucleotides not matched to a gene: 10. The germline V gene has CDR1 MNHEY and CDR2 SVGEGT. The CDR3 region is CASSYSASGSRGTQYF. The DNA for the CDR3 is TGTGCCAGCAGTTACTCGGCTAGCGGGTCCCGAGGGACCCAGTACTTC.

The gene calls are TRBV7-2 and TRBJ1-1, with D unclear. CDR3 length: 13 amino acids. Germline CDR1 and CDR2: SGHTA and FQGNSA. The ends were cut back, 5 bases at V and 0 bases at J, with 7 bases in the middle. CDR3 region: CASSPNMNTEAFF. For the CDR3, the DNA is TGTGCCAGCAGCCCCAACATGAACACTGAAGCTTTCTTT.

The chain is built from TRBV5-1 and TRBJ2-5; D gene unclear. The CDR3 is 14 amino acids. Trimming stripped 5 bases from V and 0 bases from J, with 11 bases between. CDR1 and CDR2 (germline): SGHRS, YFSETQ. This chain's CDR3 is CASRVGGNQETQYF. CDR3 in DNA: TGCGCCAGCAGGGTAGGCGGTAACCAAGAGACCCAGTACTTC.

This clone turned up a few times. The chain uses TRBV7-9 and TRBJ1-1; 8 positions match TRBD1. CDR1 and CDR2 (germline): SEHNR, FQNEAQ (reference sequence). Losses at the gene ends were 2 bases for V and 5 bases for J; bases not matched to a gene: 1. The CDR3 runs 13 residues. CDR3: CASSLRTGTEAFF. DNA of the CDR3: TGTGCCAGCAGCTTAAGGACAGGGACTGAAGCTTTCTTT.

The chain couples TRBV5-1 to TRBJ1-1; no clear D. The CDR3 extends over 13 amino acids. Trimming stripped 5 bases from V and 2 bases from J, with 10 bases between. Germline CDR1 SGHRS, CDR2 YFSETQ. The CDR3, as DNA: TGCGCCAGCAGTGCAGGTGATAACACTGAAGCTTTCTTT. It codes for CASSAGDNTEAFF.

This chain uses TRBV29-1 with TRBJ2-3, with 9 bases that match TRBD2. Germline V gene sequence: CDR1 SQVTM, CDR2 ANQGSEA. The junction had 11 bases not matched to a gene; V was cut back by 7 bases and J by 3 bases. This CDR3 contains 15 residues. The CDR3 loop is CSGMGASGKTDTQYF. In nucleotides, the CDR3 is TGCAGCGGGATGGGGGCTAGCGGGAAGACAGATACGCAGTATTTT.

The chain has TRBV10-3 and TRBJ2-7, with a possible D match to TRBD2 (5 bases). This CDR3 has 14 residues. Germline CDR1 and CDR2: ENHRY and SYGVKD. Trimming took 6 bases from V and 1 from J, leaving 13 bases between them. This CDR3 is CAISQVRGSYEQYF. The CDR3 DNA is TGTGCCATCAGCCAGGTGCGAGGGTCCTACGAGCAGTACTTC.

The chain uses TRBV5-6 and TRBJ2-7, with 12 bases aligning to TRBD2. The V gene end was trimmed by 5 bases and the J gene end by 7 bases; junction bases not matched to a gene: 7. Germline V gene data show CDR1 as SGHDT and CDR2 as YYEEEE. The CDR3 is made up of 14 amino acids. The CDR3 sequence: CASRLLAGGWEQYF. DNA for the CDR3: TGTGCCAGCAGATTACTAGCGGGAGGTTGGGAGCAGTACTTC.

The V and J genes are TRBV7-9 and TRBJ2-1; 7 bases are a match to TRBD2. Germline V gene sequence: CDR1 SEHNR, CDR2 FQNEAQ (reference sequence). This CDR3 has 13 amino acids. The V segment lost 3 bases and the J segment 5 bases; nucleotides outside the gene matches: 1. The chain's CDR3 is CASSLLADNEQFF. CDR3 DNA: TGTGCCAGCAGCTTGCTAGCGGACAATGAGCAGTTCTTC.

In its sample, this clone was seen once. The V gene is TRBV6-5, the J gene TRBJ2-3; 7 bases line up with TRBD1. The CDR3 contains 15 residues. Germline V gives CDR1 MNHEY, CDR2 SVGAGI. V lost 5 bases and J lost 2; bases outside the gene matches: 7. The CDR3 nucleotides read TGTGCCAGCAGTAGGCGACAGGGAACCACAGATACGCAGTATTTT. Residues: CASSRRQGTTDTQYF.

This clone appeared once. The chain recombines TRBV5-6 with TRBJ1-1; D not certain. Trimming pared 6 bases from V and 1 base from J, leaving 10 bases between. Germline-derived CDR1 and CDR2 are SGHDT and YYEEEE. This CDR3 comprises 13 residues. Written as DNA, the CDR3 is TGTGCCAGCACCCCAGGTTCGAACACTGAAGCTTTCTTT. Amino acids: CASTPGSNTEAFF.

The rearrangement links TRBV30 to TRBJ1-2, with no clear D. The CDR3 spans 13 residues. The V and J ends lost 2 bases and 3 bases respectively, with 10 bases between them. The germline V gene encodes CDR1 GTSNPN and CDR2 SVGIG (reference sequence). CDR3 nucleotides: TGTGCCTGGAGTCCGGGATTTGACTATGGCTACACCTTC. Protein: CAWSPGFDYGYTF.

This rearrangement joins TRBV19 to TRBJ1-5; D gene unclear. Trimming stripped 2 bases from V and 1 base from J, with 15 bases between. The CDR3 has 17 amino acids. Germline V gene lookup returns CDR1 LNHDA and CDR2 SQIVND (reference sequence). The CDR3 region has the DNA TGTGCCAGTAGTATAATGGGTGCAGGAGGGAGCAATCAGCCCCAGCATTTT. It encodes CASSIMGAGGSNQPQHF.

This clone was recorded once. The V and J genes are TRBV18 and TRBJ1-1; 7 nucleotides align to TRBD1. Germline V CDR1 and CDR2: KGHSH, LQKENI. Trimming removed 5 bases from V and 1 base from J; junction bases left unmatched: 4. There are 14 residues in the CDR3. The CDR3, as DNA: TGTGCCAGCTCAAATGAGGGGGCGAACACTGAAGCTTTCTTT. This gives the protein CASSNEGANTEAFF.

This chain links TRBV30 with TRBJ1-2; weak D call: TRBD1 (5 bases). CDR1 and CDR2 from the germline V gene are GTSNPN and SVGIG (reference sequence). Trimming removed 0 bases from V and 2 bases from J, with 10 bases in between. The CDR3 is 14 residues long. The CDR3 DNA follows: TGTGCCTGGAGTGTACAGGACGAGAACTATGGCTACACCTTC. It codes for CAWSVQDENYGYTF.